The clone carrying this T cell receptor (beta chain) was counted between two and nine times. Its target is unknown. Germline lookup yields CDR1 MGHDK and CDR2 SYGVNS. The germline V and J ends were trimmed by 1 base and 9 bases, with 16 bases remaining between them. This CDR3 is built from 15 residues. The sample comes from a study of shared clonotypes between healthy human individuals. Study-wide results and limits: Only blood underwent sampling, and tissue repertoires likely differ. The rarefaction results pointed to incomplete sorted-subset sequencing despite large depth. Against clonotypes common to all four donors, non-shared ones had lower generation probabilities. For naive CD4 cells, roughly 5% of clonotypes were shared across a few donors.

Only in-frame clones appear in the TCRdb table, and some are missing; sequencing was by immunoSEQ multiplex PCR. Of 850,000 to 1,200,000 clones listed, about 75% are singletons. Material for sequencing was memory CD4+ T cells sorted from blood. The subset is: CD45RA-negative fraction. The chain links TRBV25-1 to TRBJ2-1, with D tentatively TRBD1 (6 bases). The TCR was taken from a man aged 18 to 29 in good health. The CDR3 DNA sequence: TGTGCCAGCAGTGAATCCCCTTATCGAGGGGGTGAGCAGTTCTTC. This translates into CASSESPYRGGEQFF.